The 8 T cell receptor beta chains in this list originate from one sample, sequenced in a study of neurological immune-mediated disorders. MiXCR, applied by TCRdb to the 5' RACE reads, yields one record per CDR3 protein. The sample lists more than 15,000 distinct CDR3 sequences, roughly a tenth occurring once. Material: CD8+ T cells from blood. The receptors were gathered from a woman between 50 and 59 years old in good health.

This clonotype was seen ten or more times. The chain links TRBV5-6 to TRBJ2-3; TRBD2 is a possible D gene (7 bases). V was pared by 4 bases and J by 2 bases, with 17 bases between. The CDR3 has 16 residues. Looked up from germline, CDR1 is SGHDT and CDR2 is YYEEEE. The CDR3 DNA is TGTGCCAGCAGCCCGGGGGGCACTGACTTCACAGATACGCAGTATTTT. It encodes CASSPGGTDFTDTQYF. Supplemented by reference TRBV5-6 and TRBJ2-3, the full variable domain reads DAGVTQSPTHLIKTRGQQVTLRCSPKSGHDTVSWYQQALGQGPQFIFQYYEEEERQRGNFPDRFSGHQFPNYSSELNVNALLLGDSALYLCASSPGGTDFTDTQYFGPGTRLTVL.

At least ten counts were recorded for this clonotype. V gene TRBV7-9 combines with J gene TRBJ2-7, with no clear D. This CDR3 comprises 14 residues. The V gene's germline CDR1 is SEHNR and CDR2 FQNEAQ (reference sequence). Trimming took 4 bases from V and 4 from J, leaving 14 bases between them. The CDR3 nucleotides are TGTGCCAGCAGCTCTCGGTTGGCGACATACGAGCAGTACTTC. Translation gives CASSSRLATYEQYF.

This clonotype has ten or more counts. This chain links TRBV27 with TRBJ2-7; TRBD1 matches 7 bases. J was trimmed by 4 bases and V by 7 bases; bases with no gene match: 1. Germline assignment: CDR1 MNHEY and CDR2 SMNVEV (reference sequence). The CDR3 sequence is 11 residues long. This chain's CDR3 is CASTRGYEQYF. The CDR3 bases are TGTGCCAGCACCAGGGGGTACGAGCAGTACTTC.

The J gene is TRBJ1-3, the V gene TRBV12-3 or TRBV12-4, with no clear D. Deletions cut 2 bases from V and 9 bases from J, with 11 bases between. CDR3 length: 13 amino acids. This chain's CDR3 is CASSLPEKVTIYF. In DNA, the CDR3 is TGTGCCAGCAGTTTACCCGAGAAGGTCACCATATATTTT.

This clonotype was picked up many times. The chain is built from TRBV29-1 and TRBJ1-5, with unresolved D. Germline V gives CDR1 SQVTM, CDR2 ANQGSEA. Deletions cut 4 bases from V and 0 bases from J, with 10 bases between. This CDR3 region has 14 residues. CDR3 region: CSVGTDHSNQPQHF. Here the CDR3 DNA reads TGCAGCGTTGGGACGGACCATAGCAATCAGCCCCAGCATTTT.

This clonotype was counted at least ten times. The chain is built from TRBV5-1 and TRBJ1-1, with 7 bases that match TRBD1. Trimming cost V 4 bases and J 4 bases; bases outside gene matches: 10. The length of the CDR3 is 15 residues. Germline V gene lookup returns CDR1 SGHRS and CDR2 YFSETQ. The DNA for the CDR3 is TGCGCCAGCAGCCCGTCGGGACAGACGATCACTGAAGCTTTCTTT. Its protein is CASSPSGQTITEAFF.

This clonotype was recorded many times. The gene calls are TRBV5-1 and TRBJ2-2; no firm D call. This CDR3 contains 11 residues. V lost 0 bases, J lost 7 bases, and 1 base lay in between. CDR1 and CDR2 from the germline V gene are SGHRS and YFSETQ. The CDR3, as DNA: TGCGCCAGCAGCTTGGACGGGGAGCTGTTTTTT. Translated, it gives CASSLDGELFF.

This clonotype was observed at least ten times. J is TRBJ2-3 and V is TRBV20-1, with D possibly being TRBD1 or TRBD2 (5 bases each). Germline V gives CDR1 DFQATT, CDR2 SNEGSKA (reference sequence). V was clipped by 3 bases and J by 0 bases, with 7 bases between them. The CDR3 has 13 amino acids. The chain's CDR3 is CSASGASTDTQYF. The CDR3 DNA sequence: TGCAGTGCTAGCGGGGCTAGCACAGATACGCAGTATTTT.